This TCR beta chain is drawn from a study of blood T cell repertoires in COVID-19. Study-wide background: COVID-19 samples collected from the United States, Italy and Spain covered acute and convalescent phases. T cells, B-cell-depleted T cells, or PBMCs supplied cDNA or gDNA.

The J segment lost 4 bases and the V segment lost 6 bases, leaving 8 bases of the junction unmatched. The CDR3 runs 15 residues. CDR1 MNHEY and CDR2 SMNVEV come from the germline V gene (reference sequence). In the original workflow: By means of reference gene primer amplification, nucleated cell counts were estimated. Sequenced by immunoSEQ multiplex PCR; TCRdb stores in-frame clones only, minus some. V, J and clone size derive from that table, while D and trimming were established from the DNA sequence. The sample shows hundreds of thousands of clones, approximately 87% of them seen only once. V gene TRBV27 combines with J gene TRBJ1-5, with TRBD1 matching 8 bases. This clonotype was sampled from a woman aged 45-65 years with active or convalescent COVID-19. The source material was peripheral blood. The CDR3 loop is CASSLSTGENQPQHF. CDR3 sequence (DNA): TGTGCCAGCAGCCTCTCGACAGGGGAAAATCAGCCCCAGCATTTT.